These T cell receptor beta chains were read from a single sample in a study of Graves' ophthalmopathy and Graves' hyperthyroidism. From the multiplex PCR reads, TCRdb called clonotypes with MiXCR, one entry per CDR3 protein. The sample includes over a million distinct CDR3 sequences, less than 45% of them seen just once. The specimen was peripheral blood or thyroid tissue (not recorded which). The receptors here all came from an adult man with Graves' hyperthyroidism. Both conserved end residues are trimmed from each CDR3.

v_gene | CDR3aa
TRBV29-1 | SGDRGKETQY
TRBV7-8 | ASSQEAGVSYEQY
TRBV5-1 | ASSLGDTTYGYT
TRBV25-1 | ASGRGRTNTEAF
TRBV7-9 | ASSDPRDKSNEQY
TRBV29-1 | SVEWLAETGELF
TRBV19 | ASIADGSGANVLT
TRBV13 | ASCMRGGGELF
TRBV6-2/TRBV6-3 | ASRGGAGTNSGANVLT
TRBV7-9 | ASSGGGNEQY
TRBV10-2 | ASSESGRSSNQPQH
TRBV18 | ASSPPSGRVGTEAF
TRBV3-1 | ASSGLWIRGRDYGYT
TRBV20-1 | SARGRAFNSPLH
TRBV15 | ATSIVIGQGAREKLF
TRBV29-1 | SAYDRGTNEKLF
TRBV28 | ATVIAGLNVPGANVLT
TRBV10-3 | AISERAGGGPT
TRBV10-2 | ASSATGDTGELF
TRBV18 | ASSPAGDEQY
TRBV6-5 | ASSVGVSQETQY
TRBV10-3 | AISDPKTSGQETQY
TRBV10-3 | AIAGRLGNTNYGYT
TRBV5-1 | ASSRGVGYEQY
TRBV20-1 | SAYRGLNEKLF
TRBV29-1 | SDSGLAGRTSEQY
TRBV4-2 | ASSRERDSDEKLF
TRBV5-1 | ASSLGFGTQY
TRBV25-1 | ASSWGRGSQETQY
TRBV6-1 | ASSEADRGQAF
TRBV7-9 | ASKDPGGGIGANVLT
TRBV12-3/TRBV12-4 | ASSSGGVSYEQY
TRBV6-2/TRBV6-3 | ASSFGGVPLDEQY
TRBV15 | ATSSATGAGYEQY
TRBV30 | AWSTVNNQPQH
TRBV2 | ASSERTVNSPLH
TRBV5-6 | ASSLPLQETQY
TRBV6-5 | ASAKGTAYEQY
TRBV6-2/TRBV6-3 | ASRHRPGTGDYEQY
TRBV10-2 | ASSFGRPLSGNTIY
TRBV20-1 | SARKGQETQY
TRBV2 | ASKWDRQNEKLF
TRBV29-1 | SAGKGSTAYTEAF
TRBV6-1 | ASSPSDFYNPYYEQY
TRBV6-5 | ASSYSPIHEQY
TRBV12-5 | AGDRLNTEAF
TRBV20-1 | SARSSGTTYEQY
TRBV12-3/TRBV12-4 | ASSLRRGQYNSPLH
TRBV5-1 | ASSREGLAYNRQY
TRBV12-3/TRBV12-4 | ASRPTGPSGNTIY
TRBV19 | ATMAGGDQPQH
TRBV19 | ATKSGQGGRETQY
TRBV29-1 | SVDRRGEDEQY
TRBV29-1 | SVDLRTTDTQY
TRBV5-1 | ASKRDNYSNQPQH